The TCR beta chain under discussion was sequenced for a study of blood T cell repertoires in COVID-19. Looking at the study overall: Donors in the United States, Italy and Spain gave samples during acute or convalescent COVID-19. Sources were T cells, B-cell-depleted T cells, or PBMCs; the material itself was cDNA or gDNA.

Trimming at V came to 5 bases and at J to 0 bases, leaving 3 bases not matched to a gene. Germline V gene lookup returns CDR1 SNHLY and CDR2 FYNNEI. The CDR3 loop spans 15 amino acids. Study processing details: From reference gene primer amplification, estimates of nucleated cell counts were derived. Assay: immunoSEQ multiplex PCR; the TCRdb copy retains only in-frame clones and omits some. V and J calls and clone size are given by that table; D and trimming were obtained from the DNA. The sample holds 45,000 to 65,000 clones, roughly 90% seen once. The sequence came from an elderly woman with acute or convalescent COVID-19. The chain uses TRBV2 and TRBJ1-3; 8 bases are shared with TRBD1. The sequenced material came from peripheral blood. The DNA for the CDR3 is TGTGCCAGCAGTTGGACAGGGCTCTCTGGAAACACCATATATTTT. Residues: CASSWTGLSGNTIYF. Complete variable domain (other parts from reference TRBV2 and TRBJ1-3): EPEVTQTPSHQVTQMGQEVILRCVPISNHLYFYWYRQILGQKVEFLVSFYNNEISEKSEIFDDQFSVERPDGSNFTLKIRSTKLEDSAMYFCASSWTGLSGNTIYFGEGSWLTVV.